This T cell receptor beta chain was observed in a study of CD8 T cells in Susac syndrome. About the research overall: When blood was drawn, the patients with Susac syndrome were therapy-naive, on corticosteroids, or on intravenous immunoglobulin alone.

An amount of RNA that ranged from roughly 0.45 to 1 ug was reverse transcribed with random hexamers. TCRdb used MiXCR to reprocess the immunoSEQ multiplex PCR reads, holding one entry per CDR3 protein. The sample consists of around 81,000 distinct CDR3 sequences, 85% to 95% of them appearing once. V lost 1 base to trimming and J lost 0 bases, with 5 bases between them. Germline CDR1 SGHDT, CDR2 YYEEEE. The CDR3 runs 13 residues. Sequenced: CD8+ T cells from PBMCs. The clonotype comes from a human donor with Susac syndrome. The chain employs TRBV5-6 and TRBJ2-7, with D unclear. CDR3 nucleotides: TGTGCCAGCAGCTTGTCAGCCTCCTACGAGCAGTACTTC. Protein product: CASSLSASYEQYF.